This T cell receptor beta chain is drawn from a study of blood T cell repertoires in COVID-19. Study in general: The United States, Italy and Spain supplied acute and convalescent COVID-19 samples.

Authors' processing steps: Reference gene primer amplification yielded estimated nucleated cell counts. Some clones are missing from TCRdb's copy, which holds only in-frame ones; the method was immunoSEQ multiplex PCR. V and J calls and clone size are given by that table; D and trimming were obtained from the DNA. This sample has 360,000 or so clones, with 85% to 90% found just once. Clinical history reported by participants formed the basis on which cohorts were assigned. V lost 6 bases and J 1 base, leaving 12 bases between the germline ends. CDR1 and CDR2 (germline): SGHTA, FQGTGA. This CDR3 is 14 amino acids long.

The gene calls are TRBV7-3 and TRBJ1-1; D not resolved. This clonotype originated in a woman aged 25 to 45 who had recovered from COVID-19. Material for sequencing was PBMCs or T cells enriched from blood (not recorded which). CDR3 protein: CASRQGSGNTEAFF. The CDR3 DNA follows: TGTGCCAGCAGACAAGGATCAGGGAACACTGAAGCTTTCTTT. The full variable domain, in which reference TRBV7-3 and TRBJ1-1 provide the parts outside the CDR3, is GAGVSQTPSNKVTEKGKYVELRCDPISGHTALYWYRQSLGQGPEFLIYFQGTGAADDSGLPNDRFFAVRPEGSVSTLKIQRTERGDSAVYLCASRQGSGNTEAFFGQGTRLTVV.